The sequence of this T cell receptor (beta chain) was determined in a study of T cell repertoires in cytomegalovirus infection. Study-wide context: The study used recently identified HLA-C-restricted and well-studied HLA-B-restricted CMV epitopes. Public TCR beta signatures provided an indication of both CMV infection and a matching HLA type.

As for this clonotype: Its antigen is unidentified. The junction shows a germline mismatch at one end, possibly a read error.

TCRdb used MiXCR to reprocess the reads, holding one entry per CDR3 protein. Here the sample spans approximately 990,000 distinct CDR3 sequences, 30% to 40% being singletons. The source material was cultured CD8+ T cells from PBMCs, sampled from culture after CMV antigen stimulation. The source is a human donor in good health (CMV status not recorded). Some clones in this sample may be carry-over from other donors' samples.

For the CDR3, the DNA is TGTGCCAGCAGCGTTGGCTCCAATAATTCACCCCTCCACTTT. Its protein product is CASSVGSNNSPLHF. V is TRBV9 and J is TRBJ1-6; no clear D gene. CDR1 is SGDLS and CDR2 is YYNGEE in the germline V gene. The CDR3 is 14 amino acids.